The table lists the clone carrying this T cell receptor beta chain with many counts. Its antigen is currently unknown. Using unique molecular identifiers, the investigators prepared the TCRbeta library. One entry per CDR3 protein, called by TCRdb with MiXCR from the PCR reads. The sample contains about 580,000 distinct CDR3 sequences, about 23% of which appear only once. This specimen belongs to a study of T-cell reconstitution after alpha-beta-depleted transplantation in children. General study results and limits: Several hundred expanded graft clones reportedly were the source of alpha-beta T cells about two months after transplant. The main origin of T-cell counts and diversity one year after transplant was newly produced T cells. Several patients had high TCRbeta diversity at day 60; it came from surviving recipient T cells and thymic progenitors.

The TCR sequence derives from a boy in the first two years of life who had a stem cell transplant for acute myeloid leukemia, so the T cells may come from the graft donor. Sequenced here: PBMCs, mostly from graft donor cells, sampled 360 days after TCRalphabeta/CD19-depleted stem cell transplant.

CDR3 DNA sequence: TGCAGCGTTGACAGGGGAGGGTACAATGAGCAGTTCTTC. Translation: CSVDRGGYNEQFF. The chain has TRBV29-1 and TRBJ2-1, with D maybe TRBD2 (7 bases). Germline V gene data show CDR1 as SQVTM and CDR2 as ANQGSEA. Trimming left V 3 bases short and J 4 bases short, with 10 bases between. The CDR3 has 13 residues.